The present entry profiles one TCR beta chain with its context. Its specificity is not known. This sample was taken from a study of shared clonotypes between healthy human individuals. General observations from the study: It was observed that roughly 5.1% of naive CD4 clonotypes were shared across a handful of donors.

V lost 6 bases and J 6 bases, leaving 15 bases between the germline ends. The CDR3 totals 13 residues. Per germline, CDR1 SGHTA and CDR2 FQGNSA. Each cell subset's genomic DNA was divided evenly among several immunoSEQ plates. Assay used: immunoSEQ multiplex PCR; TCRdb lists only in-frame clones, some missing. The sample lists roughly 650,000 clones, roughly 97% occurring once. The source material was naive CD4+ T cells sorted from blood. Documented subset: CD45RA+ positively selected. The source of this sequence is a woman younger than 45 in good health. The rearrangement links TRBV7-2 to TRBJ2-7; unclear D gene. The CDR3 region is CASRNSAVGEQYF. CDR3 bases: TGTGCCAGCAGGAACTCGGCTGTCGGCGAGCAGTACTTC.